This TCR beta chain came from a study of response to subunit inactivated influenza vaccine. The CDR3 spans 16 residues. Germline CDR1 reads SGHDN; CDR2 reads FVKESK. V lost 4 bases, J lost 6 bases, and 16 bases lay in between. TCRdb analysed the RT-PCR reads with MiXCR anew, one entry per CDR3 protein. The sample lists about 570,000 distinct CDR3 sequences, 11% seen once, with approximately 11% in the top ten. These same data were also listed under a study on T cells expressing NK-cell markers. According to that study: TCR beta cDNA was made by 5'RACE template switching with UMIs.

The chain links TRBV14 to TRBJ1-6; no reliable D call. This material consisted of PBMCs from blood, taken on the day of vaccination. The source of this sequence is a man aged 50 or older who received an inactivated influenza vaccine. CDR3 protein: CASSPAAGFSNSPLHF. The CDR3 DNA is TGTGCCAGCAGCCCAGCAGCCGGCTTCTCTAATTCACCCCTCCACTTT. Complete variable domain (other parts from reference TRBV14 and TRBJ1-6): EAGVTQFPSHSVIEKGQTVTLRCDPISGHDNLYWYRRVMGKEIKFLLHFVKESKQDESGMPNNRFLAERTGGTYSTLKVQPAELEDSGVYFCASSPAAGFSNSPLHFGNGTRLTVT.